This T cell receptor (beta chain) appears in the sequencing data of a study of blood T cells in healthy people across ages. The wider study: Roughly one uniquely barcoded beta molecule per two T cells was captured. The study, taken as a whole, reports: TCR beta diversity tracked closely with naive T cell percentage.

This clonotype has more than one count but fewer than ten. Its specificity is not known. The germline V gene has CDR1 DFQATT and CDR2 SNEGSKA (reference sequence). This CDR3 is built from 16 residues. With 6 bases clipped from V and 8 bases from J, the junction kept 16 bases outside the gene matches. The second PCR ran about 6 to 12 cycles with a sample-barcoded 5' primer and J-beta primers. TCRdb recomputed calls from the 5' RACE reads with MiXCR, one row per CDR3 protein. The repertoire consists of about 1.1 million distinct CDR3 sequences, with roughly two fifths occurring once and the leading ten covering approximately 14%.

Sequenced sample: blood. This clonotype was sampled from a man aged 18 to 30 in good health. The rearrangement uses TRBV20-1 and TRBJ2-6, with TRBD2 matching over 7 bases. CDR3 loop: CSAERSSGGRSNVLTF. The CDR3 bases are TGCAGTGCGGAGAGGTCCTCGGGGGGTAGATCCAACGTCCTGACTTTC.